The source of this TCR beta chain is a study of blood T cell repertoires in COVID-19. V shed 5 bases, J shed 8 bases, and the junction held 10 bases outside the gene matches. Germline V CDR1 and CDR2: SGHNT, YENEEA. CDR3 length: 16 residues. Clones were sequenced by immunoSEQ multiplex PCR, and TCRdb holds only the in-frame ones, with some missing. The sample lists about 240,000 clones; roughly nine tenths were seen once. The sequencing input was peripheral blood. The TCR was taken from a man aged 55 to 69 with acute or convalescent COVID-19. The rearrangement joins TRBV11-3 to TRBJ2-1, with 12 nucleotides matching TRBD2. CDR3 bases: TGTGCCAGCAGCCCGCCCCTAGCGGGAGGGCCCCATGAGCAGTTCTTC. Residues: CASSPPLAGGPHEQFF.